A single sample is the source of the 15 T cell receptor beta chains below, sequenced in a study of T cell responses to AZD1222 COVID-19 vaccine. TCRdb's copy holds only in-frame clones and misses some; the assay was immunoSEQ multiplex PCR. Of about 82,000 clones in the sample, over 90% were seen once. Sequencing was performed on peripheral blood, taken on day 0 of AZD1222 vaccination. The receptor source for this set is an adult in good health.

This clone was seen a single time. The rearrangement joins TRBV18 to TRBJ1-1; 9 bases match TRBD1. V gave up 2 bases and J gave up 6 bases; unmatched junction bases: 7. In germline, CDR1 is KGHSH, CDR2 LQKENI. The CDR3 runs 15 residues. In nucleotides, the CDR3 is TGTGCCAGCTCACCAGGACAGGGGCAGGTTTCTGAAGCTTTCTTT. Residues: CASSPGQGQVSEAFF.

The chain links TRBV5-8 to TRBJ2-7; 8 bases agree with TRBD2. CDR3 size: 14 residues. Germline V lookup: CDR1 SGHTS, CDR2 YDEGEE. The trim removed 2 bases at V and 3 bases at J, leaving 4 bases unmatched. The CDR3 here is CASSLAGAGYEQYF. The DNA of the CDR3 is TGTGCCAGCAGCTTAGCGGGGGCGGGCTACGAGCAGTACTTC.

The chain combines TRBV28 with TRBJ2-5; D uncertain. Germline values: CDR1 MDHEN, CDR2 SYDVKM. There are 15 residues in the CDR3. Trimming left V 3 bases short and J 0 bases short, with 11 bases between. The CDR3: CASSFPRLHQETQYF. CDR3 sequence (DNA): TGTGCCAGCAGTTTCCCTCGACTGCACCAAGAGACCCAGTACTTC.

The J gene is TRBJ2-2, the V gene TRBV3-1 (or the pseudogene TRBV3-2); no clear D. The CDR3 covers 16 residues. Per the germline V gene, CDR1 is LGHDT and CDR2 is YNNKEL (reference sequence). Deletions cut 4 bases from V and 3 bases from J, with 15 bases between. The CDR3 coding sequence is TGTGCCAGCAGCCGATCAGGTGCGAAACACACCGGGGAGCTGTTTTTT. Amino acids: CASSRSGAKHTGELFF.

The chain carries TRBV29-1 and TRBJ2-3, with D tentatively TRBD2 (6 bases). This CDR3 is built from 14 residues. V lost 7 bases and J lost 4, with 18 bases in between. From germline, CDR1 is SQVTM and CDR2 ANQGSEA. CDR3 nucleotide sequence: TGCAGCGCAGCGGGCCAGGGATGGGCAGATACGCAGTATTTT. Its translation: CSAAGQGWADTQYF.

The V call is TRBV5-6, the J call TRBJ1-5; D not resolved. The CDR3 length is 15 residues. With 4 bases removed from V and 5 bases from J, the gap between germline ends came to 16 bases. Germline-derived CDR1 and CDR2 are SGHDT and YYEEEE. This CDR3 reads CASSIYGGWDQPQHF. The DNA of the CDR3 is TGTGCCAGCAGCATATACGGAGGTTGGGATCAGCCCCAGCATTTT.

The chain has TRBV15 and TRBJ1-6; 7 nucleotides align to TRBD1. This CDR3 spans 15 amino acids. J was trimmed by 5 bases and V by 4 bases; bases with no gene match: 5. Germline CDR1 and CDR2: LNHNV and YYDKDF (reference sequence). The CDR3 is CATSMRQGNNSPLHF. For the CDR3, the DNA is TGTGCCACCAGCATGCGACAGGGAAATAATTCACCCCTCCACTTT. Together with reference TRBV15 and TRBJ1-6, the CDR3 gives the full variable domain: DAMVIQNPRYQVTQFGKPVTLSCSQTLNHNVMYWYQQKSSQAPKLLFHYYDKDFNNEADTPDNFQSRRPNTSFCFLDIRSPGLGDTAMYLCATSMRQGNNSPLHFGNGTRLTVT.

The chain uses TRBV7-9 and TRBJ2-3; D is undetermined. This CDR3 spans 14 amino acids. The V end was cut by 1 base, the J end by 2 bases, with 7 bases between. CDR1 SEHNR and CDR2 FQNEAQ come from the germline V gene (reference sequence). This CDR3 is CASSLGTYTDTQYF. In nucleotides, the CDR3 is TGTGCCAGCAGCTTAGGGACCTACACAGATACGCAGTATTTT.

The V gene is TRBV5-1, the J gene TRBJ2-2; 9 bases map to TRBD2. The CDR3 extends over 16 amino acids. The V segment lost 8 bases and the J segment 3 bases; nucleotides outside the gene matches: 11. Germline lookup yields CDR1 SGHRS and CDR2 YFSETQ. The CDR3: CASASAGGPDTGELFF. The CDR3 DNA follows: TGCGCCAGTGCCTCGGCGGGGGGGCCGGACACCGGGGAGCTGTTTTTT.

The chain carries TRBV19 and TRBJ2-6; no clear D. The CDR3 extends over 17 amino acids. Between the trimmed V and J ends, which lost 0 bases and 1 base, there was a span of 10 bases. Germline values: CDR1 LNHDA, CDR2 SQIVND (reference sequence). The CDR3, as DNA: TGTGCCAGTAGTATAGATAACGGCGGTTCTGGGGCCAACGTCCTGACTTTC. It yields the protein CASSIDNGGSGANVLTF.

The CDR3 DNA follows: TGCGCCAGCAGCCAAGATGTCGCAGGGACTAACTATGGCTACACCTTC. It yields the protein CASSQDVAGTNYGYTF. This chain connects TRBV4-3 to TRBJ1-2, with D possibly being TRBD1 (5 bases). Germline V gene sequence: CDR1 LGHNA, CDR2 YSLEER. Trimming took off 0 bases at V and 0 bases at J, with 11 bases between the two ends. The CDR3 runs 16 residues.

The V and J genes are TRBV14 and TRBJ2-7; TRBD1 matches 8 bases. Germline lookup yields CDR1 SGHDN and CDR2 FVKESK. CDR3 size: 15 residues. The J segment lost 3 bases and the V segment lost 5 bases, leaving 9 bases of the junction unmatched. DNA of the CDR3: TGTGCCAGCAGCGTAGCCCTTGGACAGGGCTACGAGCAGTACTTC. It codes for CASSVALGQGYEQYF.

A single count supports this clone. The chain carries TRBV27 and TRBJ2-1; D might be TRBD1 (6 bases). This CDR3 region has 15 residues. V was pared by 8 bases and J by 2 bases, with 16 bases between. Germline V lookup: CDR1 MNHEY, CDR2 SMNVEV (reference sequence). CDR3 residues: CASLSLGTPYNEQFF. The DNA for the CDR3 is TGTGCCAGCCTCTCCCTGGGGACACCCTACAATGAGCAGTTCTTC.

The genes are TRBV2 and TRBJ1-6, with D perhaps matching TRBD1 (6 bases). The V gene lost 10 bases and the J gene lost 11 bases, with 12 bases spanning the gap. The length of the CDR3 is 11 residues. The germline CDR1 and CDR2 sequences are SNHLY and FYNNEI. CDR3: CATYRVPPLHF. The CDR3 DNA reads TGTGCCACCTACAGGGTCCCACCCCTCCACTTT.

V and J are TRBV10-3 and TRBJ1-5; no definite D call. Trimming cost V 3 bases and J 3 bases, with 6 bases left between them. Germline CDR1 is ENHRY and CDR2 is SYGVKD. The CDR3 is made up of 13 amino acids. CDR3 DNA: TGTGCCATCAGTGAAGGCCACAATCAGCCCCAGCATTTT. Translating it yields CAISEGHNQPQHF.